These T cell receptor beta chains were read from a single sample in a study of T cells in Graves' hyperthyroidism and ophthalmopathy. Using its own MiXCR run on the multiplex PCR reads, TCRdb lists one record per CDR3 protein. Of 400,000 to 550,000 distinct CDR3 sequences detected, around 22% appear once; the ten largest clones hold approximately 11%. Sequencing was carried out using blood. The source is a woman aged 25 to 39 with Graves' ophthalmopathy. Each CDR3 is given with its conserved first and last residue.

TRBV12-3/TRBV12-4	TRBJ1-2	CASSFGGTGGVDGYTF
TRBV15	TRBJ2-7	CATSRNTWLAGEPSYEQYF
TRBV5-1	TRBJ2-7	CASSFDGTYEQYF
TRBV6-5	TRBJ2-7	CASSYQGQDYEQYF
TRBV6-1	TRBJ2-5	CASRLLRQGVKETQYF
TRBV12-3/TRBV12-4	TRBJ1-5	CASTKWLHSNQPQHF
TRBV6-1	TRBJ1-5	CASSELPGPSNQPQHF
TRBV20-1	TRBJ2-7	CSARYQGLLHEQYF
TRBV5-1	TRBJ2-7	CASSEEGSYEQYF
TRBV6-1	TRBJ1-2	CASSEIQGTGYTF
TRBV6-5	TRBJ2-5	CASSYSVWVQETQYF
TRBV5-1	TRBJ2-6	CASTNPGTGANVLTF
TRBV6-5	TRBJ2-7	CASSYSSPDPYEQYF
TRBV6-1	TRBJ1-3	CASSGYRDPRNTIYF
TRBV7-6	TRBJ2-7	CASSLNYRGRNYEQYF
TRBV12-3/TRBV12-4	TRBJ1-5	CVSARTIGARPQHF
TRBV11-2	TRBJ1-2	CASSSGAGEYGYTF
TRBV12-3/TRBV12-4	TRBJ2-5	CASSFLGRGARRGGQETQYF
TRBV18	TRBJ1-1	CASSPLGTGKNTEAFF
TRBV20-1	TRBJ1-2	CSATDTGTDYGYTF
TRBV28	TRBJ2-5	CASSFGGTQYF
TRBV6-7	TRBJ1-2	CASSYSTGYGYTF
TRBV12-3/TRBV12-4	TRBJ2-2	CASSLERHTGELFF
TRBV20-1	TRBJ1-1	CSARKTGDTEAFF
TRBV24-1	TRBJ1-3	CATSDQDRGNTIYF
TRBV30	TRBJ2-7	CAWSATGGSTYEQYF
TRBV4-1	TRBJ2-4	CASSAGGLAKNIQYF
TRBV6-1	TRBJ1-5	CASSKGLPQHF
TRBV6-5	TRBJ2-2	CASSYSKRTGELFF
TRBV6-2/TRBV6-3	TRBJ1-1	CASTRGTEAFF
TRBV6-1	TRBJ1-2	CASEVGQGNGYTF
TRBV6-5	TRBJ1-2	CASGYRDRGGGYTF
TRBV6-1	TRBJ1-2	CASSEPEAGLDYTF
TRBV6-2/TRBV6-3	TRBJ2-5	CASSYGALAGLETQYF
TRBV11-2	TRBJ2-7	CASSSDSGTGYEQYF
TRBV7-9	TRBJ1-1	CASSAPGGPTEAFF
TRBV13	TRBJ2-4	CASSDRGLAKNIQYF
TRBV3-1	TRBJ2-2	CASSQGYGNGNTGELFF
TRBV7-9	TRBJ1-1	CASSLSGPPFF
TRBV19	TRBJ1-2	CASSRGGQHKYGYTF
TRBV27	TRBJ2-5	CASSLDKETQYF
TRBV28	TRBJ2-5	CASSPRGIADQVTQYF
TRBV6-1	TRBJ1-1	CASSQDSQMNTEAFF
TRBV2	TRBJ1-1	CASRYGTGGNTEAFF
TRBV6-1	TRBJ1-3	CASSPHGTTSGNTIYF
TRBV12-3/TRBV12-4	TRBJ1-1	CASSYYLGPGSTEAFF
TRBV18	TRBJ2-4	CASSPPGDAKNIQYF
TRBV30	TRBJ1-1	CAWTLGQGPMDTEAFF
TRBV6-1	TRBJ2-2	CASSENPYTGELFF
TRBV20-1	TRBJ1-2	CSARVGGRGYGYTF
TRBV18	TRBJ2-2	CASSPGQLDYTGELFF
TRBV2	TRBJ2-7	CASSAPGIRSYEQYF
TRBV4-1	TRBJ1-2	CASSQDSGGRALADYGYTF
TRBV30	TRBJ1-1	CAWSVGLRTEAFF
TRBV28	TRBJ1-6	CASSSRDGKNFSPLHF
TRBV30	TRBJ1-1	CAWTTGTQGEAFF
TRBV11-3	TRBJ1-2	CASTLPTGESYGYTF
TRBV19	TRBJ1-2	CASRIGTGRSRGYTF
TRBV28	TRBJ2-7	CATIGGGTYEQYF